This T cell receptor beta chain is drawn from a study of shared clonotypes between healthy human individuals. Profiled with immunoSEQ multiplex PCR; TCRdb holds only in-frame clones, not every one. The sample records roughly 2.1 million clones, just over 90% being singletons. Naive CD8 cells comprised CD45RO-negative, CCR7-positively selected cells, excluding terminally differentiated effector memory CD45RA+ cells. CDR3 length: 14 residues. CDR1 and CDR2 (germline): MNHEY, SVGAGI. Trimming stripped 0 bases from V and 8 bases from J, with 11 bases between. Sequenced input: naive CD8+ T cells from PBMCs. This sequence joins TRBV6-5 and TRBJ2-1, with D perhaps being TRBD1 or TRBD2 (5 bases each). The receptor was derived from a man younger than 35 in good health. Some clones in this sample may be carry-over from other donors' samples. The CDR3 bases are TGTGCCAGCAGTTACTCCGGGGCACGGCATGAGCAGTTCTTC. This translates into CASSYSGARHEQFF.